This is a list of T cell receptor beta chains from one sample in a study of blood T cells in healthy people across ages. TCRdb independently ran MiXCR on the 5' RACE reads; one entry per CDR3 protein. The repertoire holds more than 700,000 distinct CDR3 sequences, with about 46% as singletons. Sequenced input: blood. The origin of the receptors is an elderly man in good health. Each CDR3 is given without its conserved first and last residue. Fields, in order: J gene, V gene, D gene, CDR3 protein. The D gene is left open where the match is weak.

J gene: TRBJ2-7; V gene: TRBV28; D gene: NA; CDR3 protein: ASARAYEQY
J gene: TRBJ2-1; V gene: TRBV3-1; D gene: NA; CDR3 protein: ASSQGRDANEQF
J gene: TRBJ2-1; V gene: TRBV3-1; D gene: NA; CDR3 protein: ASSLGHNYNEQF
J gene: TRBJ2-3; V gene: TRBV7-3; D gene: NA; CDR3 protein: ASSSALGTDTQY
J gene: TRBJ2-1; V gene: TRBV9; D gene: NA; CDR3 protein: ASSLGGEIYNEQF
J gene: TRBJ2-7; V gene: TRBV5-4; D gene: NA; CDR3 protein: ASSAEGGYEQY
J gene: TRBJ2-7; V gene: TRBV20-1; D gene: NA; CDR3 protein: SAPGPGSWEQY
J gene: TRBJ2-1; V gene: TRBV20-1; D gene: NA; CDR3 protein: SARGLATVGEQF
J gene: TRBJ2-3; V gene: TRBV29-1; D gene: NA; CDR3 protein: SATRGSTDTQY
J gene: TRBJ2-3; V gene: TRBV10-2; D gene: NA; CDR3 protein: ASRTGDTGTQY
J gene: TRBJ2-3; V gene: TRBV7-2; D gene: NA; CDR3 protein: ASSPSYDTQY
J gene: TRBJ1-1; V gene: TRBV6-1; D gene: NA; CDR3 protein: ASSDSLSGTEAF
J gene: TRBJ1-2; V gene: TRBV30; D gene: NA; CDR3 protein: AWSALMTGSRGNYGYT
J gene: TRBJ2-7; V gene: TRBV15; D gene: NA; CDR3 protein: AASSRREGSYEQY
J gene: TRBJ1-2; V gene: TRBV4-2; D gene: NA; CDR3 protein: ASSPDLLRVGGYT
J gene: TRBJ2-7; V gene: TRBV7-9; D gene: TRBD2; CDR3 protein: ASSRGGLAVYEQY
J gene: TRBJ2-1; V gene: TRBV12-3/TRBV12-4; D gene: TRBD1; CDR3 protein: ASSFYFGTGGCNEQF